The rows below give T cell receptor beta chains drawn from one sample of a study of blood T cell repertoires in COVID-19. The method was immunoSEQ multiplex PCR; TCRdb's version includes in-frame clones alone and lacks a portion of them. Among roughly 250,000 clones listed, about 87% were seen once. The source material was peripheral blood. Receptors were obtained from a woman aged 40-49 years with acute or convalescent COVID-19. CDR3s include the opening cysteine and the closing phenylalanine or tryptophan. The D gene is left open where the match is weak. For some rows the clone size is stated as once, few or many, or as a class when expanded; others skip it.

V: TRBV9; D: -; J: TRBJ2-3; size: -; DNA: TGTGCCAGCAGCGTAGGGACTAAAAGCACAGATACGCAGTATTTT; CDR3: CASSVGTKSTDTQYF
V: TRBV19; D: -; J: TRBJ1-5; size: -; DNA: TGTGCCAGTAGTTCCGGGGAGGGCATCGGAAGAGAGCCCCAGCATTTT; CDR3: CASSSGEGIGREPQHF
V: TRBV5-1; D: -; J: TRBJ1-2; size: -; DNA: TGCGCCAGCAGCTTGGTCAGGGCTGGGGGCTACACCTTC; CDR3: CASSLVRAGGYTF
V: TRBV7-2; D: TRBD2; J: TRBJ2-1; size: -; DNA: TGTGCCAGCAGCTTAGGTTTGACTAGCGGGGATGTGTTCTTC; CDR3: CASSLGLTSGDVFF
V: TRBV19; D: TRBD1; J: TRBJ1-4; size: -; DNA: TGTGCCAGTATGGGGACAGGGTACGGTGAAAAACTGTTTTTT; CDR3: CASMGTGYGEKLFF
V: TRBV2; D: -; J: TRBJ2-2; size: -; DNA: TGTGCCAGCCGACGTGATGACACGAACACCGGGGAGCTGTTTTTT; CDR3: CASRRDDTNTGELFF
V: TRBV11-1; D: TRBD1; J: TRBJ1-1; size: -; DNA: TGTGCCAGCAGCTCACCGCCGGGACAGGGGAACACTGAAGCTTTCTTT; CDR3: CASSSPPGQGNTEAFF
V: TRBV12-3/TRBV12-4; D: TRBD1; J: TRBJ1-2; size: -; DNA: TGTGCCATCCGACCGGAGACAGGGTATGGCTACACCTTC; CDR3: CAIRPETGYGYTF
V: TRBV7-8; D: -; J: TRBJ2-1; size: -; DNA: TGTGCCAGCAGCTCTGTTACGAGGGATTACAATGAGCAGTTCTTC; CDR3: CASSSVTRDYNEQFF
V: TRBV19; D: -; J: TRBJ1-1; size: -; DNA: TGTGCCAGTAGTATAGATCTAGGGGTCACTGAAGCTTTCTTT; CDR3: CASSIDLGVTEAFF
V: TRBV4-1; D: TRBD2; J: TRBJ2-5; size: -; DNA: TGCGCCAGCAGCCAAGTAGCGGGGGGCTTAGAGACCCAGTACTTC; CDR3: CASSQVAGGLETQYF
V: TRBV5-1; D: TRBD1; J: TRBJ1-2; size: -; DNA: TGCGCCAGCAGCTTTACAGGGGCTGATGGCTACACCTTC; CDR3: CASSFTGADGYTF
V: TRBV2; D: -; J: TRBJ1-5; size: -; DNA: TGTGCCAGCAGCGAAAAAGAACAGAGCAATCAGCCCCAGCATTTT; CDR3: CASSEKEQSNQPQHF
V: TRBV29-1; D: TRBD2; J: TRBJ2-5; size: -; DNA: TGCAGCGTGTCGGGACTATCTGGGGAGACCCAGTACTTC; CDR3: CSVSGLSGETQYF
V: TRBV5-4; D: -; J: TRBJ1-1; size: -; DNA: TGTGCCAGCAGCTTTGAGGGTGGAACTGAAGCTTTCTTT; CDR3: CASSFEGGTEAFF
V: TRBV19; D: -; J: TRBJ1-2; size: few; DNA: TGTGCCAGTAGTTTTCTGTCCGGACGGGGGAGAAGTAAGGATGGCTACACCTTC; CDR3: CASSFLSGRGRSKDGYTF
V: TRBV5-1; D: -; J: TRBJ1-2; size: few; DNA: TGCGCCAGCAGCACAAGGACAGTCGATGGCTACACCTTC; CDR3: CASSTRTVDGYTF
V: TRBV7-6; D: -; J: TRBJ1-3; size: -; DNA: TGTGCCAGCAGCTCCCTATCTTCTAGAAACACCATATATTTT; CDR3: CASSSLSSRNTIYF
V: TRBV18; D: TRBD1; J: TRBJ1-3; size: -; DNA: TGTGCCAGCGCGTTACAGGGGAGCTCTGGAAACACCATATATTTT; CDR3: CASALQGSSGNTIYF
V: TRBV10-3; D: TRBD2; J: TRBJ2-3; size: -; DNA: TGTGCCATCAGTCCCTCGGCGGGGGGCCCTAATGCGCAGTATTTT; CDR3: CAISPSAGGPNAQYF
V: TRBV18; D: -; J: TRBJ1-2; size: -; DNA: TGTGCCAGCTCACCACCTTCTACAGGAAACTATGGCTACACCTTC; CDR3: CASSPPSTGNYGYTF
V: TRBV7-2; D: TRBD1; J: TRBJ1-2; size: -; DNA: TGTGCCAGCAGCTCTAGACAGGGCTATGGCTACACCTTC; CDR3: CASSSRQGYGYTF
V: TRBV30; D: -; J: TRBJ2-1; size: -; DNA: TGTGCCTGGAGTAGGAGTAATGAGCAGTTCTTC; CDR3: CAWSRSNEQFF
V: TRBV5-6; D: TRBD1; J: TRBJ1-1; size: -; DNA: TGTGCCAGCAGCGGTCGGACAGGGGCTCTTGAAGCTTTCTTT; CDR3: CASSGRTGALEAFF
V: TRBV6-5; D: TRBD1; J: TRBJ1-2; size: -; DNA: TGTGCCAGCCTTTTCCCGGGACAGCGCTATGGCTACACCTTC; CDR3: CASLFPGQRYGYTF
V: TRBV5-1; D: -; J: TRBJ2-2; size: -; DNA: TGCGCCAGCAGCCTGAGGGTGAACACCGGGGAGCTGTTTTTT; CDR3: CASSLRVNTGELFF
V: TRBV5-1; D: TRBD1; J: TRBJ1-4; size: -; DNA: TGCGCCAGCAGCGATTGGGGACAGGGGCGAGGAATTGGGCATGAAAAACTGTTTTTT; CDR3: CASSDWGQGRGIGHEKLFF
V: TRBV10-3; D: TRBD1; J: TRBJ2-5; size: -; DNA: TGTGCCATCAGTGACGGACAGGGAGGAGAGACCCAGTACTTC; CDR3: CAISDGQGGETQYF
V: TRBV6-5; D: -; J: TRBJ2-3; size: -; DNA: TGTGCCAGCAGCCGAGGAAGAAGCACAGATACGCAGTATTTT; CDR3: CASSRGRSTDTQYF